This T cell receptor (beta chain) was profiled in a study of vaccination and CD4 T cells after COVID-19. The length of the CDR3 is 14 residues. Germline V gene data show CDR1 as SEHNR and CDR2 as FQNEAQ (reference sequence). V was pared by 2 bases and J by 4 bases, with 11 bases between. TCRdb used MiXCR to reprocess the PCR reads, holding one entry per CDR3 protein. The sample has around 26,000 distinct CDR3 sequences; roughly 51% are singletons. This clonotype was seen only a few times. Antigen unknown. Documented time point: late sampling 161 to 241 days after vaccination in three convalescent patients. General observations from the study: Convalescent patient numbers were relatively low, with no early post-infection timepoints.

This sequence joins TRBV7-9 and TRBJ1-1, with D perhaps TRBD1 (5 bases). This TCR was recovered from a human donor who had recovered from COVID-19. The sample was CD4+ T cells from blood, taken about 7 months after SARS-CoV-2 vaccination. The CDR3 bases are TGTGCCAGCAGCTTACAGGGAAGGAGCACTGAAGCTTTCTTT. Encoded protein: CASSLQGRSTEAFF.